This TCR beta chain stems from a study of human T cells and chemical hapten exposure. The study's findings and limits: Sensitizing to DPC left TCRs with a frequency above 1 in 1000 unaltered. Expanded TCRs were compared with controls, and the expanded TCRs formed significantly more large CDR3 similarity clusters.

With regard to this clonotype: The antigen is not known.

The CDR3 totals 14 residues. V was pared by 3 bases and J by 8 bases, with 14 bases between. Authors' methods: Sample TCR totals centred on a median of roughly 96,000, ranging 23,224 to 690,600. TCRdb redid the calling of the RACE reads with MiXCR, one entry per CDR3 protein. The V and J calls were determined by TCRdb, not by the authors. The repertoire holds roughly 80,000 distinct CDR3 sequences, with 9.5% to 12% as singletons. Time point: patch test 1, 2 weeks after DPC sensitization. This sample's treatment: therapeutic diphenylcyclopropenone sensitization with weekly scalp DPC. This TCR derives from a woman in her fifties or sixties with alopecia areata. Some clones in this sample may be carry-over from other donors' samples. The sequencing used whole blood, collected in connection with sensitization to the hapten diphenylcyclopropenone (DPC). The chain links TRBV12-3 or TRBV12-4 to TRBJ2-1; D call uncertain. Written as DNA, the CDR3 is TGTGCCAGCAGTTTCCGACTGGGATGGGATGAGCAGTTCTTC. Its protein is CASSFRLGWDEQFF.